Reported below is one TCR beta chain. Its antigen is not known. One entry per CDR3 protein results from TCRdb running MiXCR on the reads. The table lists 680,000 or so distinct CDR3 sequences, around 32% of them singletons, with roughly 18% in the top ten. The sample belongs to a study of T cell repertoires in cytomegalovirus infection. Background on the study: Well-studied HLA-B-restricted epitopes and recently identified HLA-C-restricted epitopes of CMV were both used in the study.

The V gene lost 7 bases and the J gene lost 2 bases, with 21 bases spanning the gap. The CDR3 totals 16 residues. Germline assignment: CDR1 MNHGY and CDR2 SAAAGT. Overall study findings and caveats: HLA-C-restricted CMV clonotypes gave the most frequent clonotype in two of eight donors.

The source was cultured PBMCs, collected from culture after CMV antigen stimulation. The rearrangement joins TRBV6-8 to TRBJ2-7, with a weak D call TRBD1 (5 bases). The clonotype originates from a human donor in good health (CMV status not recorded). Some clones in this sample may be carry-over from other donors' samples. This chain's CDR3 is CASTNLPSRVPYEQYF. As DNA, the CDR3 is TGTGCCAGCACCAATCTACCATCCAGGGTCCCCTACGAGCAGTACTTC.